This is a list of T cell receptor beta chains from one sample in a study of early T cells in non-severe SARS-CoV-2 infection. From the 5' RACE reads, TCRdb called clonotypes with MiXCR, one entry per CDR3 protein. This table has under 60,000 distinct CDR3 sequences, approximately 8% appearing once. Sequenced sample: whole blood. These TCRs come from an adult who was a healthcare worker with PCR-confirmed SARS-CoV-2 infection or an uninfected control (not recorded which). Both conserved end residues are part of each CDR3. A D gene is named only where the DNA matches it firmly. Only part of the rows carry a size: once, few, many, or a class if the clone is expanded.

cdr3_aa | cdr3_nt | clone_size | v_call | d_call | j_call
CATSPALGGNEQFF | TGTGCCACCAGTCCTGCGTTGGGAGGGAATGAGCAGTTCTTC | many | TRBV24-1 | TRBD2 | TRBJ2-1
CASSLLAGAYNEQFF | TGTGCCAGCAGCTTGCTAGCGGGAGCCTACAATGAGCAGTTCTTC | many | TRBV5-5 | TRBD2 | TRBJ2-1
CSARSYLGVGQKDEQYF | TGCAGTGCTAGGTCCTACCTGGGGGTGGGACAGAAGGACGAGCAGTACTTC | few | TRBV20-1 | TRBD1 | TRBJ2-7
CASSLNSGEYNEQFF | TGCGCCAGCAGCTTGAATAGCGGGGAATACAATGAGCAGTTCTTC | few | TRBV5-1 | TRBD2 | TRBJ2-1
CAISLRESHEQYF | TGTGCCATCAGTTTGCGGGAGTCCCACGAGCAGTACTTC | . | TRBV10-3 | TRBD2 | TRBJ2-7
CASRGSGTPFRAYEQYF | TGTGCCAGCAGAGGTTCCGGGACACCCTTTAGAGCCTACGAGCAGTACTTC | . | TRBV6-2/TRBV6-3 | . | TRBJ2-7
CASTIRVANTGELFF | TGTGCCAGCACTATCAGGGTGGCGAACACCGGGGAGCTGTTTTTT | few | TRBV3-1 | . | TRBJ2-2
CASAGPEQYF | TGTGCCTCTGCGGGCCCCGAGCAGTACTTC | many | TRBV2 | . | TRBJ2-7
CATSDAQGIDTEAFF | TGTGCCACCAGTGATGCACAGGGGATAGACACTGAAGCTTTCTTT | many | TRBV24-1 | TRBD1 | TRBJ1-1
CASSTGQGESGQYF | TGTGCCAGCAGTACCGGACAGGGGGAGTCCGGGCAGTACTTC | many | TRBV6-6 | TRBD1 | TRBJ2-7
CASREGPAPNSPLHF | TGTGCCAGCAGAGAAGGACCAGCACCTAATTCACCCCTCCACTTT | many | TRBV12-3/TRBV12-4 | . | TRBJ1-6
CASSFTSAGELFF | TGTGCCAGCAGCTTTACTAGCGCCGGGGAGCTGTTTTTT | many | TRBV7-3 | TRBD2 | TRBJ2-2
CASTIPGAGANVLTF | TGTGCCAGCACTATCCCGGGGGCTGGGGCCAACGTCCTGACTTTC | few | TRBV28 | . | TRBJ2-6
CATSDLRGRGQETQYF | TGTGCCACCAGTGATTTAAGGGGCAGGGGCCAAGAGACCCAGTACTTC | many | TRBV24-1 | . | TRBJ2-5
CASSELGREDTEAFF | TGTGCCAGCAGTGAATTAGGCAGGGAGGACACTGAAGCTTTCTTT | few | TRBV25-1 | . | TRBJ1-1
CASSLQDNEQFF | TGCGCCAGCAGCTTGCAGGACAATGAGCAGTTCTTC | . | TRBV5-1 | . | TRBJ2-1
CASTYRGLVDTQYF | TGTGCCAGTACCTACCGTGGACTAGTGGATACGCAGTATTTT | . | TRBV19 | TRBD2 | TRBJ2-3
CSGGTGELFF | TGCAGCGGGGGGACCGGGGAGCTGTTTTTT | . | TRBV29-1 | . | TRBJ2-2
CSVARGSTEAFF | TGCAGCGTTGCTCGGGGAAGTACTGAAGCTTTCTTT | . | TRBV29-1 | . | TRBJ1-1
CASSLEGSTDTQYF | TGCGCCAGCAGCTTGGAAGGGAGCACAGATACGCAGTATTTT | . | TRBV5-1 | . | TRBJ2-3
CASSTQRGYEQYF | TGTGCCAGCAGCACACAACGGGGATACGAGCAGTACTTC | many | TRBV7-8 | . | TRBJ2-7
CASSWLTGKEAFF | TGTGCCAGCAGCTGGCTGACAGGGAAGGAAGCTTTCTTT | few | TRBV7-8 | TRBD1 | TRBJ1-1
CSASPLWSGDTSTDTQYF | TGCAGTGCTAGCCCCCTCTGGAGCGGGGATACTAGCACAGATACGCAGTATTTT | . | TRBV20-1 | TRBD2 | TRBJ2-3
CASSSPGTGSSYEQYF | TGTGCCAGCAGCAGCCCGGGGACAGGCAGCTCCTACGAGCAGTACTTC | many | TRBV28 | TRBD1 | TRBJ2-7
CASRFFGGGSSTDTQYF | . | few | TRBV12-2 | . | TRBJ2-3
CASSRDRGPYEQYF | TGTGCCAGCAGTAGGGACAGGGGGCCCTACGAGCAGTACTTC | many | TRBV28 | TRBD1 | TRBJ2-7
CASSSLPQWEGTGELFF | TGTGCCAGCAGTTCACTCCCTCAGTGGGAGGGCACCGGGGAGCTGTTTTTT | . | TRBV6-5 | TRBD2 | TRBJ2-2
CASSLLTSGTDGYTF | TGTGCCAGCAGTTTACTAACTTCCGGGACAGATGGCTACACCTTC | . | TRBV12-3/TRBV12-4 | TRBD1 | TRBJ1-2
CASSPIPGGRTDTQYF | TGTGCCAGCAGCCCAATCCCAGGGGGTCGGACAGATACGCAGTATTTT | . | TRBV9 | TRBD1 | TRBJ2-3
CSAGQGATDTQYF | TGCAGCGCAGGACAGGGGGCAACAGATACGCAGTATTTT | medium-sized | TRBV29-1 | TRBD1 | TRBJ2-3
CASSLGRQGANTGELFF | TGTGCCAGCAGCTTAGGTCGGCAGGGGGCGAACACCGGGGAGCTGTTTTTT | few | TRBV11-2 | TRBD1 | TRBJ2-2
CASRGGAKDEQFF | TGTGCCAGCAGGGGGGGGGCCAAGGATGAGCAGTTCTTC | . | TRBV7-2 | . | TRBJ2-1
CASSLQNYEQYF | TGTGCCAGCAGTTTACAGAACTACGAGCAGTACTTC | many | TRBV28 | . | TRBJ2-7
CASSVNPLRGEGPYNEQFF | TGTGCCAGCAGCGTAAACCCCCTTCGGGGGGAGGGCCCCTACAATGAGCAGTTCTTC | few | TRBV9 | TRBD2 | TRBJ2-1
CASSLALSARLNTEAFF | TGTGCTAGCAGCTTAGCGTTGTCCGCAAGATTGAACACTGAAGCTTTCTTT | many | TRBV7-7 | . | TRBJ1-1
CATSDSWEPTPLTDTQYF | TGTGCCACCAGTGATTCGTGGGAGCCCACACCGCTCACAGATACGCAGTATTTT | many | TRBV24-1 | . | TRBJ2-3
CASSLTGHSYEQYF | TGTGCCAGCAGTTTAACGGGTCACTCCTACGAGCAGTACTTC | many | TRBV27 | . | TRBJ2-7
CASRLTLTQETQYF | TGTGCCAGCAGACTGACACTAACCCAAGAGACCCAGTACTTC | many | TRBV11-2 | . | TRBJ2-5
CASSEASGKNIQYF | TGTGCCAGTAGTGAGGCGAGCGGGAAGAACATTCAGTACTTC | many | TRBV19 | TRBD2 | TRBJ2-4
CASSQETAPDTDTQYF | TGTGCCAGCAGCCAAGAGACAGCGCCCGACACAGATACGCAGTATTTT | few | TRBV3-1 | . | TRBJ2-3
CASSSRLATPLGNEQFF | TGTGCCAGCAGTTCGAGACTAGCAACACCCCTGGGCAATGAGCAGTTCTTC | . | TRBV12-3/TRBV12-4 | TRBD2 | TRBJ2-1
CASSSGGQSNEQFF | TGCGCCAGCAGTTCTGGGGGCCAGAGCAATGAGCAGTTCTTC | . | TRBV4-1 | . | TRBJ2-1
CASSQPDRGQGNYGYTF | TGTGCCAGCAGCCAACCCGACAGGGGACAGGGGAACTATGGCTACACCTTC | many | TRBV4-2 | TRBD1 | TRBJ1-2
CASSGPGQGPYNEQFF | TGCGCCAGCAGCGGACCGGGACAGGGACCCTACAATGAGCAGTTCTTC | . | TRBV4-1 | TRBD1 | TRBJ2-1